This T cell receptor beta chain was identified in a study of blood T cell repertoires in COVID-19 (TCRdb year 2020). In terms of the full investigation: Collaborator samples came from the United States, Italy and Spain and covered acute and convalescent phases of COVID-19. Deeply sampled blood TCRbeta repertoires from subjects exposed to, actively infected with, or recovered from COVID-19 were included in the dataset. The prospective study material was composed of cDNA or gDNA derived from T cells, B-cell-depleted T cells, or PBMCs. Samples were obtained from the ongoing ImmuneRACE study (first 160 participants) and from 950 to 1,500 subjects provided by 6 global collaborators. A de-identified subject ID, COVID-19 status, age in years and sex were almost always included in the sample metadata. Where available, HLA class I and class II types were taken from metadata supplied by the sample provider and were not determined by assay-based typing. The repertoires were released in a freely available public database meant as a resource for research on the immune response to SARS-CoV-2. General conclusions and limits of the study: How much clinical and demographic metadata was included differed by source and by participant, and the metadata was provided uncurated.

The CDR3 sequence holds 15 residues, the cysteine and phenylalanine included. The entry retains the CDR3 DNA only, 45 bases that are in frame from base 1. The germline V gene (reference sequence) gives CDR1 as LNHDA and CDR2 as SQIVND. The junction shows trimming of 10 bases on V and 4 bases on J, and the gene matches do not reach 13 bases of it. With regard to this clone: There is no known antigen for this receptor. No much larger clone exists at a distance of one base, and base qualities are not known.

The immunoSEQ Assay, a bias-controlled multiplex PCR, was used to amplify TCRbeta CDR3 regions from genomic DNA. The source study handled its data this way. Within the assay, amplification of reference gene primers was used to estimate how many nucleated cells each sample contained. Sequence reads were collapsed and filtered to measure the absolute abundance of every unique TCRbeta CDR3 rearrangement. Productive Simpson clonality was computed per sample as the square root of Simpson's diversity index over productive rearrangements. In its TCRdb copy, this immuneACCESS table keeps in-frame sequences only and misses some clones. Where compared with another copy, unresolved V genes explain less than half of these, and the others have no known cause. Clone size and V and J calls were adopted from that table, with D and trimming inferred from the DNA. The sample profile shows around 70,000 clones; about four fifths of them were found once. The ten largest clones add up to approximately 18% of the sample.

Another Seattle source contributed samples from volunteer blood donors who had recovered from COVID-19. The collaborating institutions used their own protocols to collect whole blood in K2EDTA tubes. For TCRbeta analysis, collaborators shipped samples in one of three forms: frozen whole blood, isolated PBMCs, or DNA extracted from either of those sample types. This clonotype was obtained from a man in his 70s who had recovered from COVID-19. Sequences were obtained from peripheral blood. The sequence is built from TRBV19 and TRBJ1-1, with 9 bases in between that match TRBD1. The DNA reads TGTGCCACTTCCCTCCAGGACAGGGGTAGCACTGAAGCTTTCTTT. This encodes CATSLQDRGSTEAFF.